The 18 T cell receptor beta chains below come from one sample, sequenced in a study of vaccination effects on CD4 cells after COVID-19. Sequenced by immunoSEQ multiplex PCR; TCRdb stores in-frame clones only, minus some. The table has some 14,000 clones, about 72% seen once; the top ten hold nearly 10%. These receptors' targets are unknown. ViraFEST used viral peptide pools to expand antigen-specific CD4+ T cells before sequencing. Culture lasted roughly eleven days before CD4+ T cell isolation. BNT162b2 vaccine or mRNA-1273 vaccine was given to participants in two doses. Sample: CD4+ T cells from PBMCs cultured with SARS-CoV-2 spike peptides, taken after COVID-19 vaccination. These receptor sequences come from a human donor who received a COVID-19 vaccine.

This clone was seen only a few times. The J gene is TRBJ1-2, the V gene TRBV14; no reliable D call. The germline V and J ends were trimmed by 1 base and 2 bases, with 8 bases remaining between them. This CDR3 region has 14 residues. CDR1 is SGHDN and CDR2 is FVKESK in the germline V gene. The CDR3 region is CASSQALGNYGYTF. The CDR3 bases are TGTGCCAGCAGCCAAGCTCTGGGGAACTATGGCTACACCTTC.

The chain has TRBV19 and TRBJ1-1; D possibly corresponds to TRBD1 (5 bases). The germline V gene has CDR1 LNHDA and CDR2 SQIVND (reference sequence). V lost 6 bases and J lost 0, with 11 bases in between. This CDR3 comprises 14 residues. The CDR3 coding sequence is TGTGCCAGTAGCCCGGGACTTCTGAACACTGAAGCTTTCTTT. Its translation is CASSPGLLNTEAFF.

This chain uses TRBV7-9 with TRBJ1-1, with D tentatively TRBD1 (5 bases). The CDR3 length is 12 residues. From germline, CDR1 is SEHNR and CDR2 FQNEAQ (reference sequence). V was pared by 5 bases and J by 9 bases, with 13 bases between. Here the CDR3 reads CASSRDEGKAFF. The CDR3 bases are TGTGCCAGCAGCCGGGACGAGGGAAAAGCTTTCTTT. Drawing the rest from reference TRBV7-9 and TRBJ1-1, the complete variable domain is DTGVSQNPRHKITKRGQNVTFRCDPISEHNRLYWYRQTLGQGPEFLTYFQNEAQLEKSRLLSDRFSAERPKGSFSTLEIQRTEQGDSAMYLCASSRDEGKAFFGQGTRLTVV.

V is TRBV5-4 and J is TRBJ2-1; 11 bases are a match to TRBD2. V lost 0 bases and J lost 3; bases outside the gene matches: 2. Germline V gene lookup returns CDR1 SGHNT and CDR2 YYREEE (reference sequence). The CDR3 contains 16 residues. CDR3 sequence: CASSLDLAGGYNEQFF. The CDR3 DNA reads TGTGCCAGCAGCTTGGACCTAGCGGGAGGCTACAATGAGCAGTTCTTC. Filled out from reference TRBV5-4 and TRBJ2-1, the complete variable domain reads ETGVTQSPTHLIKTRGQQVTLRCSSQSGHNTVSWYQQALGQGPQFIFQYYREEENGRGNFPPRFSGLQFPNYSSELNVNALELDDSALYLCASSLDLAGGYNEQFFGPGTRLTVL.

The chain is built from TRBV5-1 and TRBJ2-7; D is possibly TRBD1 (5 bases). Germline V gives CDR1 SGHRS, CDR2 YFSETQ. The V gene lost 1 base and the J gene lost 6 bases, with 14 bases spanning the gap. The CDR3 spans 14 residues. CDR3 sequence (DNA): TGCGCCAGCAGCTTGAGTCCAGGGAAAGGCGAGCAGTACTTC. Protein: CASSLSPGKGEQYF.

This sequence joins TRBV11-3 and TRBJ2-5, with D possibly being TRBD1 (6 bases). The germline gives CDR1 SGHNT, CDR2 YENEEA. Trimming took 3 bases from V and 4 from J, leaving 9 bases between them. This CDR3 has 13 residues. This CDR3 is CASSLGAAETQYF. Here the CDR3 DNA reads TGTGCCAGCAGCTTGGGGGCGGCAGAGACCCAGTACTTC.

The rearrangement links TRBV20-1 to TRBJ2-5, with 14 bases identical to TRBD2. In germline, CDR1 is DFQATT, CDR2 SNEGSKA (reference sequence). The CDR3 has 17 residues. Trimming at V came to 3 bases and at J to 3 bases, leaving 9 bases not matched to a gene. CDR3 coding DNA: TGCAGTGCTAGTTGGGGGACTAGCGGGGGAGTAAAAGAGACCCAGTACTTC. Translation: CSASWGTSGGVKETQYF.

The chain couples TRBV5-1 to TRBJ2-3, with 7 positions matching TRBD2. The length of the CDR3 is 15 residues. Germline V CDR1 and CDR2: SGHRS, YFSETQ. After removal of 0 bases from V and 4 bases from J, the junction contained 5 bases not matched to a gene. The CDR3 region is CASSLGGGGSDTQYF. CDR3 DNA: TGCGCCAGCAGCTTGGGCGGCGGGGGTTCAGATACGCAGTATTTT.

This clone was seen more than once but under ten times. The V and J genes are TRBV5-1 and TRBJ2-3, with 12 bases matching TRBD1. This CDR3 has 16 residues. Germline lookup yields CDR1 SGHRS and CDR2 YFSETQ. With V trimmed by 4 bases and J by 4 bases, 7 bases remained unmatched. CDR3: CASSAGDRGRADTQYF. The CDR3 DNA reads TGCGCCAGCAGCGCGGGGGACAGGGGGCGCGCAGATACGCAGTATTTT.

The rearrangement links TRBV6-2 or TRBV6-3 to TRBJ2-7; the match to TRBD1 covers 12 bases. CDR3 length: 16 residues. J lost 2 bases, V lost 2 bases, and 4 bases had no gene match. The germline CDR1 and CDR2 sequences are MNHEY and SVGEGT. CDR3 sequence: CASSYRGTGGTYEQYF. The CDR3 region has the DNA TGTGCCAGCAGTTACCGAGGGACAGGGGGCACCTACGAGCAGTACTTC.

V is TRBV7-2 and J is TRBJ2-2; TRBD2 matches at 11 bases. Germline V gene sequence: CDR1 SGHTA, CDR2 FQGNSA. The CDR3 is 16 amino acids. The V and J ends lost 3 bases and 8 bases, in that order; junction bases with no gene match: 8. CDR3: CASSFAPTSGKGELFF. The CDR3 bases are TGTGCCAGCAGCTTTGCACCGACTAGCGGGAAGGGGGAGCTGTTTTTT.

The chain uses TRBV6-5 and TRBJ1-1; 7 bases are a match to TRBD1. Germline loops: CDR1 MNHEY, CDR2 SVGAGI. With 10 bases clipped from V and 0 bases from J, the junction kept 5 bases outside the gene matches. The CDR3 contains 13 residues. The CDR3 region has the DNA TGTGCCATAGGGGGCGCTATGAACACTGAAGCTTTCTTT. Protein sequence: CAIGGAMNTEAFF.

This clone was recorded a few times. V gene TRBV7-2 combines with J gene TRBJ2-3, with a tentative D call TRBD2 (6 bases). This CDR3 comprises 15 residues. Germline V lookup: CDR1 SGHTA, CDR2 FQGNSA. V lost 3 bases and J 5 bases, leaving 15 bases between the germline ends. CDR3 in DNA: TGTGCCAGCAGCTTTAGCGGTTCCCTCGGAGATACGCAGTATTTT. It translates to CASSFSGSLGDTQYF.

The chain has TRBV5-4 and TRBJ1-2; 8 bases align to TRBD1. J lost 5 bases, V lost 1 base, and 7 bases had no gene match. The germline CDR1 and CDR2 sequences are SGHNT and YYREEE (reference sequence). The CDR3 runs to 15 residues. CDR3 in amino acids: CASSLSGTGIYGYTF. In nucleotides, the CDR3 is TGTGCCAGCAGCTTGTCGGGGACAGGAATATATGGCTACACCTTC.

The CDR3 sequence is CASSLETGLGYTF. DNA for the CDR3: TGTGCCAGCAGTCTCGAGACAGGGCTTGGCTACACCTTC. The chain couples TRBV6-5 to TRBJ1-2; 7 nucleotides agree with TRBD1. Germline CDR1 and CDR2: MNHEY and SVGAGI. J lost 7 bases, V lost 5 bases, and 7 bases had no gene match. The CDR3 spans 13 residues.

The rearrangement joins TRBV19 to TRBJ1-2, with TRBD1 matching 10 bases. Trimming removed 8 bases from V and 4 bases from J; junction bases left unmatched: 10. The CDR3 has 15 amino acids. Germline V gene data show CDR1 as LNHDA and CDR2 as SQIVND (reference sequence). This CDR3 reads CASLMRTGGFYGYTF. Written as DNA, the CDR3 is TGTGCCAGTCTTATGAGGACAGGGGGATTCTATGGCTACACCTTC.

The CDR3 loop reads CASSEAQLPYEQYF. The CDR3 DNA follows: TGTGCCAGCAGTGAAGCCCAGCTTCCCTACGAGCAGTACTTC. V and J are TRBV6-1 and TRBJ2-7; D gene unclear. From germline, CDR1 is MNHNS and CDR2 SASEGT. Trimming shortened V by 0 bases and J by 2 bases, and 8 bases separated the two germline ends. This CDR3 comprises 14 residues.

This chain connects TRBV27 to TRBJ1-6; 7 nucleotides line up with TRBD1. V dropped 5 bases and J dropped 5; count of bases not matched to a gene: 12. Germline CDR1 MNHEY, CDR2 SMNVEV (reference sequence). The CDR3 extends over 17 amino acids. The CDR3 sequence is CASSLIFSGQNNSPLHF. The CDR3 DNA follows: TGTGCCAGCAGTCTCATATTTTCGGGACAGAATAATTCACCCCTCCACTTT.